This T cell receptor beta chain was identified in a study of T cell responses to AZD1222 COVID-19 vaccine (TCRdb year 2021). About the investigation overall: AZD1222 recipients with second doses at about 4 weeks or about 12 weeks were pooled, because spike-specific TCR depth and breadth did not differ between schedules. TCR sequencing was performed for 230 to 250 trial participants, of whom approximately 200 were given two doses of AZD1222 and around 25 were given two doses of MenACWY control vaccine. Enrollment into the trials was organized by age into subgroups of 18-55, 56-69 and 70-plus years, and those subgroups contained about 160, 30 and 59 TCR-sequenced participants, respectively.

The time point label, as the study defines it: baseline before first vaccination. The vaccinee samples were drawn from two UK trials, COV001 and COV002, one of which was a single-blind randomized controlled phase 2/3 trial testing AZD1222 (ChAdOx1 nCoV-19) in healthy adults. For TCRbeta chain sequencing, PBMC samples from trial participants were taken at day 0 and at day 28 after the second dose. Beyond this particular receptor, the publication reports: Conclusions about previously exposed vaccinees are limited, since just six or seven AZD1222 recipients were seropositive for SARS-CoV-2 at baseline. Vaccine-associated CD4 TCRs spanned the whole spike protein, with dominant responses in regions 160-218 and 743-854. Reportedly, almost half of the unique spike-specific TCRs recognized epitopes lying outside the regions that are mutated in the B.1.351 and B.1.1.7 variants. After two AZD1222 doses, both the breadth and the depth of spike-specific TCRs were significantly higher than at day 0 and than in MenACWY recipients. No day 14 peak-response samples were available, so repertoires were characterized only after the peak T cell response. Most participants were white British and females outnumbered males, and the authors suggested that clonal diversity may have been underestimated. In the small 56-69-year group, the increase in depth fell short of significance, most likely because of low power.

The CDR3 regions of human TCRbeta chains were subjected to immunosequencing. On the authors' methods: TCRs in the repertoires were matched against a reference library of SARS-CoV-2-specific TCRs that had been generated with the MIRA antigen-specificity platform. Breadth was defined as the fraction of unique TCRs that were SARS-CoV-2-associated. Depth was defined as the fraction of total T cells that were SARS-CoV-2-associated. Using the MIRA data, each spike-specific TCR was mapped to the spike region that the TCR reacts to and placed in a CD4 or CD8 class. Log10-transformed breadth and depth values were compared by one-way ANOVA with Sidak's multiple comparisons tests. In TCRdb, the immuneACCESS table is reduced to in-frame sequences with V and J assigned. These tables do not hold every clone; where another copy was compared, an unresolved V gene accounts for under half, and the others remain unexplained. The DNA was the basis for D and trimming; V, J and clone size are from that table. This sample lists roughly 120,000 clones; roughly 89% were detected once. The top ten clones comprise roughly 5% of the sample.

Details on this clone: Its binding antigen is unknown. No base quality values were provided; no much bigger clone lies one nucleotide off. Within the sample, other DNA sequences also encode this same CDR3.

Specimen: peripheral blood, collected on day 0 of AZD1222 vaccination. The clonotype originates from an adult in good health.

The sequenced DNA is TGTGCCTGGAGTGTCGGCCAGCCCCAGCATTTT. This translates into CAWSVGQPQHF. This receptor chain uses TRBV30 and TRBJ1-5; the D gene cannot be resolved reliably. CDR1 and CDR2, looked up from the germline V gene (reference sequence), are GTSNPN and SVGIG. Spanning cysteine to phenylalanine, the CDR3 consists of 11 amino acids. The DNA shown is the 33-base CDR3, in frame from base 1. V was cut back by 0 bases and J by 7 bases, leaving a gap of 4 bases between them. With the rest looked up from the reference TRBV30 and TRBJ1-5 genes rather than sequenced, the full variable domain is SQTIHQWPATLVQPVGSPLSLECTVEGTSNPNLYWYRQAAGRGLQLLFYSVGIGQISSEVPQNLSASRPQDRQFILSSKKLLLSDSGFYLCAWSVGQPQHFGDGTRLSIL.